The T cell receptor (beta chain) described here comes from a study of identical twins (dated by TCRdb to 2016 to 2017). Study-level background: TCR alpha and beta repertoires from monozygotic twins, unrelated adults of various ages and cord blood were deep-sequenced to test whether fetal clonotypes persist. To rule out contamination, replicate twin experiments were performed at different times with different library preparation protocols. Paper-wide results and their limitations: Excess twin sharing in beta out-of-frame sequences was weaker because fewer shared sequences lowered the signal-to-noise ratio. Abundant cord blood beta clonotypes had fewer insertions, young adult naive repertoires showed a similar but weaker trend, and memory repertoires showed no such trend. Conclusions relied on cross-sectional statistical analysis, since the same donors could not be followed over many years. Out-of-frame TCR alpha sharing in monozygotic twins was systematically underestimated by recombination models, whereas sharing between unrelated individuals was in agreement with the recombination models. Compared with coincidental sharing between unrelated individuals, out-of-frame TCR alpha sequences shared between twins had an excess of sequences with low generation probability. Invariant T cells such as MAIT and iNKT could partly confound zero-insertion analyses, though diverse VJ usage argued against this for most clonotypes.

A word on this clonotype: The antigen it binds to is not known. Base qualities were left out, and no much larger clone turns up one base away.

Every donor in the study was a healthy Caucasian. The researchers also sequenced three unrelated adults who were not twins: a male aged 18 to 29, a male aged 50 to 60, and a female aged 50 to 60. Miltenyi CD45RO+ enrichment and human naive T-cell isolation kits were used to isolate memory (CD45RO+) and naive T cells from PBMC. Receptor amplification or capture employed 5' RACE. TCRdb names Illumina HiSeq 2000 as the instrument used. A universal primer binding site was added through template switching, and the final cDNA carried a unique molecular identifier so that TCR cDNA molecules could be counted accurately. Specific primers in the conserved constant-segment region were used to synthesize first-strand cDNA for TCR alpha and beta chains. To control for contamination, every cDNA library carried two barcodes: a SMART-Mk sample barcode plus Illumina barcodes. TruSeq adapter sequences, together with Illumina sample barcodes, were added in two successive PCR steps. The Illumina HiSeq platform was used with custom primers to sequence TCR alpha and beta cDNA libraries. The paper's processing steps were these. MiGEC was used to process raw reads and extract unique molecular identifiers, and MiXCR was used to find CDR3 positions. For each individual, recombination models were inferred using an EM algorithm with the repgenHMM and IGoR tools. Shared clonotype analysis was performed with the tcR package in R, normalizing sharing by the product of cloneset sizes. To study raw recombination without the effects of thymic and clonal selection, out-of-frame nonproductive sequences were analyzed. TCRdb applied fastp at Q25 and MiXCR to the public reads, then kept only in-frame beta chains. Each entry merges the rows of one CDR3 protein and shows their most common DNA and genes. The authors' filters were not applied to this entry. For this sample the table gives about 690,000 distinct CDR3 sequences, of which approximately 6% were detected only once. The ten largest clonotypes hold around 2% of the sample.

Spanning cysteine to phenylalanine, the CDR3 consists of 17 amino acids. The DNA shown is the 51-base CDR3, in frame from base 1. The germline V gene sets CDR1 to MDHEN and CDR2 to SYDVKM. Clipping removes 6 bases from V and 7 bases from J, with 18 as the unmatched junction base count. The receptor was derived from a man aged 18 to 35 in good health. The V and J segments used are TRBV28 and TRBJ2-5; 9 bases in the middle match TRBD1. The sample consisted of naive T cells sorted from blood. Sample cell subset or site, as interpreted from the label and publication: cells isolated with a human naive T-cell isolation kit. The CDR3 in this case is CASRRLSWDRVLGTQYF. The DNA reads TGTGCCAGCAGGAGGCTGTCGTGGGACAGGGTTCTTGGGACCCAGTACTTC.